Sequencing of this T cell receptor beta chain was carried out in a study of blood T cell repertoires in COVID-19. Assay used: immunoSEQ multiplex PCR; TCRdb lists only in-frame clones, some missing. The sample carries 230,000 or so clones, 80% to 85% recorded once. The CDR3 is 18 amino acids. Per the germline V gene, CDR1 is WNHNN and CDR2 is SYGVQD (reference sequence). Germline trimming cut 4 bases from V and 5 bases from J; bases unmatched to any gene: 15. Sequencing was done on a sample of peripheral blood. This receptor was taken from a human donor in a cohort sampled during active COVID-19. The genes are TRBV10-1 and TRBJ1-5, with 9 bases matching TRBD1. This CDR3 reads CASSGQTGGAGYYQPQHF. Written as DNA, the CDR3 is TGCGCCAGCAGTGGACAGACAGGGGGGGCAGGGTACTATCAGCCCCAGCATTTT.